A selection of T cell receptor beta chains follows, all from one sample in a study of control samples from healthy donors and cancer patients. The method was immunoSEQ multiplex PCR; TCRdb's version includes in-frame clones alone and lacks a portion of them. The sample shows roughly 83,000 clones, around 80% of them seen only once. Sample: blood. Receptors originate from a woman aged 60-75 years in good health. The CDR3 runs from the conserved cysteine through the conserved F or W. Fields, in order: CDR3 protein, V gene, J gene.

CDR3aa: CARSLLIFRPEAGGYTF
v_gene: TRBV5-3
j_gene: TRBJ1-2

CDR3aa: CASSDSGKGTKNIQYF
v_gene: TRBV6-4
j_gene: TRBJ2-4

CDR3aa: CASSFTSGRDTQYF
v_gene: TRBV5-4
j_gene: TRBJ2-3

CDR3aa: CASSPGLAGPSNTGELFF
v_gene: TRBV5-4
j_gene: TRBJ2-2

CDR3aa: CASSLEETGVYGYTF
v_gene: TRBV7-2
j_gene: TRBJ1-2

CDR3aa: CASSPRGNNYGYTF
v_gene: TRBV18
j_gene: TRBJ1-2

CDR3aa: CASSETGPRGTGELFF
v_gene: TRBV2
j_gene: TRBJ2-2

CDR3aa: CASSPAQLGFAGTQYF
v_gene: TRBV7-2
j_gene: TRBJ2-3

CDR3aa: CASSSTRQGSYEQYF
v_gene: TRBV7-9
j_gene: TRBJ2-7

CDR3aa: CSVEWEGARAAFF
v_gene: TRBV29-1
j_gene: TRBJ1-1

CDR3aa: CASSDGGGDQETQYF
v_gene: TRBV10-1
j_gene: TRBJ2-5

CDR3aa: CASSLLSSPLHF
v_gene: TRBV11-2
j_gene: TRBJ1-6

CDR3aa: CASSPMQGGTEAFF
v_gene: TRBV5-1
j_gene: TRBJ1-1

CDR3aa: CASSSATSPVYEQYF
v_gene: TRBV28
j_gene: TRBJ2-7

CDR3aa: CATHKMGTGELFF
v_gene: TRBV18
j_gene: TRBJ2-2

CDR3aa: CASSPSQGSNQPQHF
v_gene: TRBV28
j_gene: TRBJ1-5

CDR3aa: CASSLDSGQLDTQYF
v_gene: TRBV11-2
j_gene: TRBJ2-3

CDR3aa: CASSLNWGGYGYTF
v_gene: TRBV7-2
j_gene: TRBJ1-2

CDR3aa: CASSQDFGSGNTIYF
v_gene: TRBV4-3
j_gene: TRBJ1-3

CDR3aa: CASSYLLEPYEQYF
v_gene: TRBV6-2/TRBV6-3
j_gene: TRBJ2-7

CDR3aa: CASSFLQGPNEKLFF
v_gene: TRBV5-5
j_gene: TRBJ1-4

CDR3aa: CASSPYAGSDSGANVLTF
v_gene: TRBV3-1/TRBV3-2
j_gene: TRBJ2-6

CDR3aa: CASKTGLTNYNEQFF
v_gene: TRBV2
j_gene: TRBJ2-1

CDR3aa: CASSLGLAGEETQYF
v_gene: TRBV5-1
j_gene: TRBJ2-5

CDR3aa: CASALGEQPQHF
v_gene: TRBV12-3/TRBV12-4
j_gene: TRBJ1-5

CDR3aa: CATSDSSGGEWNEQFF
v_gene: TRBV24-1
j_gene: TRBJ2-1

CDR3aa: CASSWTLAGGRNEQFF
v_gene: TRBV6-5
j_gene: TRBJ2-1

CDR3aa: CASSPAGEAGNTIYF
v_gene: TRBV18
j_gene: TRBJ1-3

CDR3aa: CASSDGGLYGYTF
v_gene: TRBV10-2
j_gene: TRBJ1-2

CDR3aa: CAISESGSNQPQHF
v_gene: TRBV10-3
j_gene: TRBJ1-5

CDR3aa: CASSLGLTEAFF
v_gene: TRBV28
j_gene: TRBJ1-1

CDR3aa: CSAHTSGGNSYEQYF
v_gene: TRBV29-1
j_gene: TRBJ2-7

CDR3aa: CASSPLTGVRTEAFF
v_gene: TRBV7-9
j_gene: TRBJ1-1

CDR3aa: CASSGGTRETQYF
v_gene: TRBV10-1
j_gene: TRBJ2-5

CDR3aa: CASTGGRGDEQYF
v_gene: TRBV2
j_gene: TRBJ2-7

CDR3aa: CASSKSFKDQPQHF
v_gene: TRBV19
j_gene: TRBJ1-5

CDR3aa: CASSKSPQASGRMETQYF
v_gene: TRBV21-1
j_gene: TRBJ2-5

CDR3aa: CASRDLMNIQYF
v_gene: TRBV13
j_gene: TRBJ2-4

CDR3aa: CASSQVWSTDTQYF
v_gene: TRBV3-1/TRBV3-2
j_gene: TRBJ2-3

CDR3aa: CASSLAGSGEKLFF
v_gene: TRBV5-6
j_gene: TRBJ1-4

CDR3aa: CASGSGGGPTETQYF
v_gene: TRBV12-5
j_gene: TRBJ2-5

CDR3aa: CASSWDGPGPQHF
v_gene: TRBV6-6
j_gene: TRBJ1-5

CDR3aa: CASSSGQGGVETQYF
v_gene: TRBV5-1
j_gene: TRBJ2-5

CDR3aa: CASSVGRAGYTF
v_gene: TRBV2
j_gene: TRBJ1-2

CDR3aa: CASPSWGGEAFF
v_gene: TRBV19
j_gene: TRBJ1-1

CDR3aa: CASSLGGGGVYNEQFF
v_gene: TRBV19
j_gene: TRBJ2-1

CDR3aa: CASSLAALGQGGNTIYF
v_gene: TRBV5-1
j_gene: TRBJ1-3

CDR3aa: CASSLGGSYNEQFF
v_gene: TRBV6-6
j_gene: TRBJ2-1

CDR3aa: CASSFYQPQHF
v_gene: TRBV5-1
j_gene: TRBJ1-5

CDR3aa: CASSQQWNTEAFF
v_gene: TRBV12-3/TRBV12-4
j_gene: TRBJ1-1

CDR3aa: CASRREGQNQPQHF
v_gene: TRBV18
j_gene: TRBJ1-5

CDR3aa: CASTLTSGAYNEQFF
v_gene: TRBV7-2
j_gene: TRBJ2-1

CDR3aa: CATSLGSSYEQYF
v_gene: TRBV24-1
j_gene: TRBJ2-7